These T cell receptor beta chains were read from a single sample in a study of cytomegalovirus exposure and HLA in healthy donors. Sequenced by immunoSEQ multiplex PCR; TCRdb stores in-frame clones only, minus some. The sample contains some 150,000 clones, approximately 79% of which appear only once. Material: PBMCs. The source of these receptors is a man aged 35-49 years in good health and CMV-seropositive. Both conserved end residues are part of each CDR3. A D gene is named only where the DNA matches it firmly.

j_gene: TRBJ2-1
v_gene: TRBV6-6
d_gene: .
CDR3aa: CASSPGLYNEQFF

j_gene: TRBJ1-2
v_gene: TRBV30
d_gene: TRBD1
CDR3aa: CAWTRQGRKDYGYTF

j_gene: TRBJ2-1
v_gene: TRBV5-1
d_gene: TRBD2
CDR3aa: CASSFDAGDTYNEQFF

j_gene: TRBJ2-7
v_gene: TRBV5-6
d_gene: .
CDR3aa: CASSGEGQAYEQYF

j_gene: TRBJ1-1
v_gene: TRBV19
d_gene: .
CDR3aa: CASSPIDRSNTEAFF

j_gene: TRBJ1-2
v_gene: TRBV5-4
d_gene: TRBD1
CDR3aa: CASSPRTGGLYGYTF

j_gene: TRBJ2-7
v_gene: TRBV28
d_gene: TRBD1
CDR3aa: CASSSGQGAIHEQYF

j_gene: TRBJ1-4
v_gene: TRBV5-1
d_gene: .
CDR3aa: CASSPGGGSVEKLFF

j_gene: TRBJ1-5
v_gene: TRBV28
d_gene: .
CDR3aa: CASSFAGDQPQHF

j_gene: TRBJ2-7
v_gene: TRBV6-5
d_gene: TRBD2
CDR3aa: CASSFPSAAGGREQYF

j_gene: TRBJ1-4
v_gene: TRBV28
d_gene: .
CDR3aa: CASSLIGVNEKLFF

j_gene: TRBJ2-1
v_gene: TRBV2
d_gene: .
CDR3aa: CASRVSSAYNEQFF

j_gene: TRBJ2-7
v_gene: TRBV5-5
d_gene: TRBD1
CDR3aa: CASSPGGSYEQYF

j_gene: TRBJ1-1
v_gene: TRBV6-6
d_gene: .
CDR3aa: CASSYSGLNTEAFF

j_gene: TRBJ2-2
v_gene: TRBV7-2
d_gene: .
CDR3aa: CASRLQESNTGELFF

j_gene: TRBJ1-5
v_gene: TRBV30
d_gene: TRBD1
CDR3aa: CATAGTEGQPQHF

j_gene: TRBJ2-7
v_gene: TRBV6-1
d_gene: .
CDR3aa: CASSETPIDYEQYF

j_gene: TRBJ2-7
v_gene: TRBV18
d_gene: TRBD1
CDR3aa: CASSPDRGRLREQYF

j_gene: TRBJ2-4
v_gene: TRBV5-1
d_gene: TRBD2
CDR3aa: CASSSKLAGGPGDLYIQYF

j_gene: TRBJ1-4
v_gene: TRBV6-1
d_gene: TRBD1
CDR3aa: CASRQGTNEKLFF

j_gene: TRBJ1-5
v_gene: TRBV6-1
d_gene: .
CDR3aa: CASSDGAGPQPQHF

j_gene: TRBJ2-7
v_gene: TRBV10-3
d_gene: TRBD2
CDR3aa: CAISREGGSRQYF